The TCR beta chain under discussion was sequenced for a study of T cell responses to AZD1222 COVID-19 vaccine (dated by TCRdb to the early 2020s). With respect to the entire study: TCR sequencing was performed for 230 to 250 trial participants, of whom roughly 200 were given two doses of AZD1222 and around 25 were given two doses of MenACWY control vaccine. Enrollment into the trials was organized by age into subgroups of 18-55, 56-69 and 70-plus years, and those subgroups contained roughly 150, 30 and 60 TCR-sequenced participants, respectively.

Reading the germline V gene (reference sequence) gives CDR1 LNHNV and CDR2 YYDKDF. The CDR3 measures 16 amino acids from cysteine to phenylalanine. Only the CDR3 part of the read is kept: 48 bases, read in frame from the first base. V is pared back by 0 bases and J by 0 bases, with 11 bases lying between the germline termini. The CDR3 regions of human TCRbeta chains were analyzed by immunosequencing. Regarding the original processing steps: Repertoire TCRs were checked for matches against a reference library of SARS-CoV-2-specific TCRs that had been generated using the MIRA antigen-specificity platform. Breadth was defined as the fraction of unique TCRs that were SARS-CoV-2-associated. Depth was defined as the fraction of total T cells that were SARS-CoV-2-associated. Using the MIRA data, every spike-specific TCR was mapped to the spike region that the TCR reacted to and assigned to either a CD4 or a CD8 class. Log10-transformed breadth and depth values were compared by one-way ANOVA with Sidak's multiple comparisons tests. TCRdb's version of the immuneACCESS table is confined to in-frame rearrangements and falls short of the full clone set. An unresolved V gene accounts for under half of the shortfall where checked; the remainder is of unknown origin. Clone size and V and J calls were adopted from that table, with D and trimming inferred from the DNA. The sample data list 120,000 to 150,000 clones, and roughly 92% of these were observed just once. The ten largest clones take up approximately 4.3% of the sample.

The investigation overall reported the following: The 56-69-year group was small, and its depth increase did not reach significance, likely because of low power. Most participants were white British and females outnumbered males, and the authors suggested that clonal diversity may have been underestimated. CD4 TCRs associated with the vaccine covered the entire spike protein, and the dominant responses were in regions 160-218 and 743-854. Because no day 14 peak-response samples were available, the repertoires could be characterized only after the peak T cell response. Spike-specific TCR breadth and depth rose significantly after two AZD1222 doses compared with day 0 and with MenACWY recipients. Conclusions about previously exposed vaccinees are limited because only a handful of AZD1222 recipients were SARS-CoV-2 seropositive at baseline. Nearly half of unique spike-specific TCRs reportedly recognized epitopes outside regions mutated in the B.1.351 and B.1.1.7 variants.

Interpreted using the paper, the time point label stands for: about 28 days (+/-7) after the second vaccine dose. Because spike-specific TCR depth and breadth did not differ between the two schedules, AZD1222 recipients who got a second dose at roughly 4 weeks were pooled with those who got a second dose at roughly 12 weeks. Vaccinee samples came from UK trials COV001 and COV002, including a single-blind randomized controlled phase 2/3 trial of AZD1222 (ChAdOx1 nCoV-19) in healthy adults. For TCRbeta chain sequencing, PBMC samples were collected from trial participants at day 0 and at day 28 after the second dose. As for this clone: No antigen is known for it. Per-nucleotide qualities are absent, and no much larger clonotype sits a single base away.

The V gene is TRBV15 and the J gene is TRBJ1-2; the D gene lacks a confident call. This receptor was taken from an adult who received the AZD1222 COVID-19 vaccine. Sequenced material: peripheral blood, taken 28 days after the second AZD1222 dose. This receptor has the CDR3 CATSRDGTVANYGYTF. The DNA sequence follows: TGTGCCACCAGCAGAGATGGAACGGTAGCTAACTATGGCTACACCTTC. Full variable domain (CDR3 extended with the reference TRBV15 and TRBJ1-2 proteins): DAMVIQNPRYQVTQFGKPVTLSCSQTLNHNVMYWYQQKSSQAPKLLFHYYDKDFNNEADTPDNFQSRRPNTSFCFLDIRSPGLGDTAMYLCATSRDGTVANYGYTFGSGTRLTVV.